This T cell receptor (beta chain) was identified in a study of CD8 T cells in ankylosing spondylitis. Study findings and constraints: Made up of 7 to 9 highly homologous variants, a TCR beta motif appeared characteristic of ankylosing spondylitis blood.

About this clonotype itself: What it binds is not known.

In TCRdb, the 5' RACE reads were re-called with MiXCR into one record per CDR3 protein. The data show 750,000 to 850,000 distinct CDR3 sequences, with approximately 12% seen just once and 0.51% held by the top ten. V lost 6 bases and J lost 4; bases outside the gene matches: 4. CDR3 length equals 14 residues. Germline values: CDR1 SNHLY, CDR2 FYNNEI. This clonotype was obtained from a male donor with ankylosing spondylitis. The chain recombines TRBV2 with TRBJ1-4; 8 nucleotides agree with TRBD1. The specimen sequenced was blood, either unsorted or a sorted T cell fraction (not recorded which). CDR3 DNA: TGTGCCAGCAGGGACAGGGCGGGTAATGAAAAACTGTTTTTT. This encodes CASRDRAGNEKLFF. The full variable domain, with the rest looked up from reference TRBV2 and TRBJ1-4, is EPEVTQTPSHQVTQMGQEVILRCVPISNHLYFYWYRQILGQKVEFLVSFYNNEISEKSEIFDDQFSVERPDGSNFTLKIRSTKLEDSAMYFCASRDRAGNEKLFFGSGTQLSVL.